What follows are 9 T cell receptor beta chains derived from one specimen sequenced in a study of T-cell memory formation after mild COVID-19. One entry per CDR3 protein results from TCRdb running MiXCR on the 5' RACE reads. Counted here are 65,000 to 95,000 distinct CDR3 sequences, roughly 12% occurring once; the ten biggest clones make up less than 45%. The sample consisted of PBMCs or a T cell subset sorted from them (not recorded which). These receptors came from a man between 18 and 35 years old who had mild COVID-19 (a few samples of this study predate the infection). Cell type and time point are not known.

This clonotype was detected many times. V gene TRBV6-6 combines with J gene TRBJ2-1; 8 bases agree with TRBD2. Per the germline V gene, CDR1 is MNHNY and CDR2 is SVGAGI (reference sequence). J was trimmed by 1 base and V by 1 base; bases with no gene match: 6. This CDR3 comprises 17 residues. CDR3 protein: CASSYYFGGVSYNEQFF. The DNA for the CDR3 is TGTGCCAGCAGTTACTATTTCGGGGGGGTGTCCTACAATGAGCAGTTCTTC.

The J gene is TRBJ1-1, the V gene TRBV29-1; D not resolved. CDR1 is SQVTM, CDR2 ANQGSEA, per germline. Trimming removed 5 bases from V and 4 bases from J, with 8 bases in between. The CDR3 extends over 11 amino acids. CDR3 loop: CSVLVFTEAFF. CDR3 DNA: TGCAGCGTTCTAGTGTTCACTGAAGCTTTCTTT.

This chain joins TRBV4-1 and TRBJ1-1; no reliable D call. This CDR3 is 14 amino acids long. V was trimmed by 4 bases and J by 0 bases, leaving 9 bases between them. CDR1 and CDR2 (germline): MGHRA, YSYEKL. The CDR3 loop is CASSPHTLNTEAFF. Here the CDR3 DNA reads TGCGCCAGCAGCCCCCATACATTGAACACTGAAGCTTTCTTT.

About this clonotype itself: Compared with germline, one end of the junction differs, possibly owing to a read error. The V and J genes are TRBV12-3 or TRBV12-4 and TRBJ2-1; TRBD2 matches at 7 bases. The CDR3 is made up of 18 amino acids. The CDR3 region has the DNA TGTGCCAGCGGTTTCAATTGGGGGGGGGACTCGGCGGGCCATGAGCAGTTCTTC. It yields the protein CASGFNWGGDSAGHEQFF.

At least ten counts were recorded for this clonotype. J is TRBJ2-5 and V is TRBV9; 9 positions agree with TRBD2. The germline V gene encodes CDR1 SGDLS and CDR2 YYNGEE. V shed 4 bases, J shed 5 bases, and the junction held 12 bases outside the gene matches. CDR3 size: 16 residues. CDR3 DNA: TGTGCCAGCAGCTCCTATAGCGGGGGCCCCGCGGAGACCCAGTACTTC. Protein product: CASSSYSGGPAETQYF.

In its sample, this clonotype was seen a few times. The chain links TRBV4-2 to TRBJ2-7; no clear D. CDR1 is LGHNA, CDR2 YNFKEQ, per germline. The length of the CDR3 is 14 residues. Trimming removed 2 bases at V and 4 bases at J, with 12 bases between. CDR3 in DNA: TGTGCCAGCAGCCAATCGACCTTATCTTACGAGCAGTACGTC. It encodes CASSQSTLSYEQYV.

The sample holds one count of this clonotype. The CDR3 protein is CASSFRDRGSSGANVLTF. CDR3 in DNA: TGCGCCAGCAGCTTCCGGGACAGGGGTTCGTCTGGGGCCAACGTCCTGACTTTC. The chain has TRBV5-1 and TRBJ2-6, with 10 bases fitting TRBD1. The germline V gene has CDR1 SGHRS and CDR2 YFSETQ. CDR3 length: 18 amino acids. Unmatched junction bases numbered 6, after V lost 2 bases and J lost 1 base.

The chain couples TRBV6-4 to TRBJ2-3, with TRBD2 matching over 8 bases. The V and J ends lost 8 bases and 0 bases, in that order; junction bases with no gene match: 7. CDR3 length: 15 amino acids. Germline-derived CDR1 and CDR2 are MRHNA and SNTAGT. DNA for the CDR3: TGTGCCAGCTCCTTAGCGGGGTCTAGCACAGATACGCAGTATTTT. It codes for CASSLAGSSTDTQYF.

This clonotype appeared a few times. This chain connects TRBV12-3 or TRBV12-4 to TRBJ1-1; D is ambiguous. Trimming stripped 3 bases from V and 4 bases from J, with 9 bases between. The CDR3 sequence is 13 residues long. For the CDR3, the DNA is TGTGCCAGCAGTTTCTCCCTGGCCACTGAAGCTTTCTTT. Translating it yields CASSFSLATEAFF.